The present T cell receptor (beta chain) was sequenced within a study of blood T cell repertoires in COVID-19. About the research overall: Collection of acute and convalescent COVID-19 samples took place in the United States, Italy and Spain. Sample material is recorded as cDNA or gDNA derived from T cells, B-cell-depleted T cells, or PBMCs.

The CDR3 loop spans 12 amino acids. Trimming shortened V by 5 bases and J by 5 bases, and 10 bases separated the two germline ends. The germline V gene has CDR1 MDHEN and CDR2 SYDVKM. The protocol was immunoSEQ multiplex PCR, while the TCRdb copy is restricted to in-frame clones and leaves out a portion. The table includes about 100,000 clones, around 79% detected once. This TCR was sampled from a woman at least 80 years old with active or convalescent COVID-19. Sequenced input: peripheral blood. This sequence joins TRBV28 and TRBJ2-7; D unresolved. The CDR3 here is CASSPARNEQYF. DNA of the CDR3: TGTGCCAGCAGTCCCGCGCGGAACGAGCAGTACTTC.